Listed below are T cell receptor beta chains from one sample, sequenced in a study of graft-versus-host responses after intestinal transplantation. TCRdb keeps only in-frame clones here, not all; method: immunoSEQ multiplex PCR. The profile shows around 14,000 clones, about 28% of them singletons. This sample comprised alloreactive CD4+ T cells from a mixed lymphocyte reaction culture, obtained before intestinal transplant. The source is a human patient who received an intestinal transplant. The CDR3 runs from the conserved cysteine through the conserved F or W. Each record gives: V gene, D gene, CDR3 length, J gene, clone size, CDR3 DNA, CDR3 protein. A D gene is named only where the DNA matches it firmly. The size field is filled for only some rows; it gives once, few, many or a size class.

TRBV27,NA,14,TRBJ2-1,few,TGTGCCAGCAGCCATGACAGGTTCAAGGGTGAGCAGTTCTTC,CASSHDRFKGEQFF
TRBV7-2,TRBD1,13,TRBJ1-3,NA,TGTGCCAGCAGTCTGACAGGGGTAAACACCATATATTTT,CASSLTGVNTIYF
TRBV4-1,TRBD2,16,TRBJ2-7,medium-sized,TGCGCCAGCAGCCAAGAGGAACTAGCGGGGGCCTACGAGCAGTACTTC,CASSQEELAGAYEQYF
TRBV5-1,TRBD2,14,TRBJ2-7,NA,TGCGCCAGCTCCCTCCGGGCTAGCGGTTACGAGCAGTACTTC,CASSLRASGYEQYF
TRBV21-1,NA,17,TRBJ2-4,few,TGTGCCAGCAGGTCGTGGGTAGCTACAGAAAGAAAAAACATTCAGTACTTC,CASRSWVATERKNIQYF
TRBV5-1,TRBD1,15,TRBJ2-1,few,TGCGCCAGCAGCTACCGACAGGGGGGGTCGAATGAGCAGTTCTTC,CASSYRQGGSNEQFF
TRBV2,TRBD1,15,TRBJ1-2,NA,TGTGCCAGCAGTGAGCAAGGGGGCTCTAGCTATGGCTACACCTTC,CASSEQGGSSYGYTF
TRBV7-2,TRBD2,14,TRBJ2-5,NA,TGTGCCAGCAGCTTGACTAGCGGGAGCCAGACCCAGTACTTC,CASSLTSGSQTQYF
TRBV6-1,NA,11,TRBJ2-7,medium-sized,TGTGCCAGCAGTGAGGGCTACGAGCAGTACTTC,CASSEGYEQYF
TRBV28,NA,13,TRBJ2-7,once,TGTGCCAGCAGTTTCTACAGGCCAGGCGAGCAGTACTTC,CASSFYRPGEQYF
TRBV2,NA,14,TRBJ2-3,NA,TGTGCCAGCTGGAGGTTGGGGGAGGCAGATACGCAGTATTTT,CASWRLGEADTQYF
TRBV7-9,NA,15,TRBJ1-5,NA,TGTGCCAGCAGCTTGGGTTTCGGAGAAGGCCAGCCCCAGCATTTT,CASSLGFGEGQPQHF
TRBV18,NA,15,TRBJ1-3,medium-sized,TGTGCCAGCTCACCAAGGGAAGTCTCTGGAAACACCATATATTTT,CASSPREVSGNTIYF
TRBV1,NA,17,TRBJ2-6,NA,TGCACCAGCAGCGAGAACTGTTTGTGCAGTCGGGCCAACGTCCTGACTTTC,CTSSENCLCSRANVLTF
TRBV10-3,TRBD2,17,TRBJ2-3,NA,TGTGCCATCAGCCCCCGTATAACTAGCGGGAGAACAGATACGCAGTATTTT,CAISPRITSGRTDTQYF
TRBV5-1,TRBD2,16,TRBJ2-7,NA,TGCGCCAGCAGCTATCCTGGACTAGCTCGGTCCTACGAGCAGTACTTC,CASSYPGLARSYEQYF
TRBV25-1,NA,12,TRBJ1-3,NA,TGTGCCAGCAGTGAACAGGGATACACCATATATTTT,CASSEQGYTIYF
TRBV10-3,NA,18,TRBJ2-6,few,TGTGCCATCGGGCGGGGTTTAAGGGGGAGCTCTGGGGCCAACGTCCTGACTTTC,CAIGRGLRGSSGANVLTF
TRBV12-2,NA,14,TRBJ2-7,medium-sized,TGTGCAAGTCGCTTAGGACAGCTCTCCTACGAGCAGTACTTC,CASRLGQLSYEQYF
TRBV25-1,NA,14,TRBJ2-5,NA,TGTGCCAGCAGTTTAGTGGGAGTTGGGGTGACCCAGTACTTC,CASSLVGVGVTQYF
TRBV15,NA,14,TRBJ2-7,NA,TGTGCCACCAGCAGAGACTCGTGGAGCTACGAGCAGTACTTC,CATSRDSWSYEQYF
TRBV5-3,NA,14,TRBJ2-5,NA,TGTGCCAGCAGCTTGGACGGTTCCCCAGAGACCCAGTACTTC,CASSLDGSPETQYF
TRBV7-4,NA,15,TRBJ1-2,NA,TGTGCCAGCAGCTTAGTCACCAGGGTAAACTATGGCTACACCTTC,CASSLVTRVNYGYTF
TRBV5-4,NA,19,TRBJ2-7,NA,TGTGCCAGCAGCTTGTATTATGGGACCCGGGTTTCGACCTCCTACGAGCAGTACTTC,CASSLYYGTRVSTSYEQYF
TRBV10-3,NA,11,TRBJ2-7,NA,TGTGCCATCTCAGCGGAATACGAGCAGTACTTC,CAISAEYEQYF
TRBV7-2,TRBD2,19,TRBJ2-2,NA,TGTGCCAGCAGCTCCCACGGGACTAGCGGGAGGTTGGACACCGGGGAGCTGTTTTTT,CASSSHGTSGRLDTGELFF
TRBV19,NA,13,TRBJ2-6,medium-sized,TGTGCCAGTGGGTTCTCTGGGGCCAACGTCCTGACTTTC,CASGFSGANVLTF
TRBV5-5,NA,17,TRBJ2-3,few,TGTGCCAGCAGCGAGAAAAGGTGGGGGGCTAGGACAGATACGCAGTATTTT,CASSEKRWGARTDTQYF
TRBV5-1,NA,14,TRBJ2-5,NA,TGCGCCAGCAGCTGGGGCCCGGGAAGCGAGACCCAGTACTTC,CASSWGPGSETQYF
TRBV28,NA,15,TRBJ2-6,few,TGTGCCATCAGGGCCGGGGCATCTGGGGCCAACGTCCTGACTTTC,CAIRAGASGANVLTF
TRBV5-1,TRBD2,16,TRBJ2-1,NA,TGCGCCAGCAGCTTAGGCCTAGCGGGAGCGGGGAATGAGCAGTTCTTC,CASSLGLAGAGNEQFF
TRBV9,TRBD2,15,TRBJ2-1,NA,TGTGCCAGCAGCCGCGGGGGGGGCCTCTACAATGAGCAGTTCTTC,CASSRGGGLYNEQFF
TRBV7-3,TRBD1,12,TRBJ2-7,NA,TGTGCCAGCAGCCCGACAGGGTACGAGCAGTACTTC,CASSPTGYEQYF
TRBV6-5,NA,14,TRBJ1-5,few,TGTGCCAGCAGTTTCACAGTGAACGGTCAGCCCCAGCATTTT,CASSFTVNGQPQHF
TRBV19,NA,13,TRBJ1-2,NA,TGTGCCACAGAGACAGGCCCAAAGGGAGGCTACACCTTC,CATETGPKGGYTF
TRBV7-8,NA,15,TRBJ1-2,NA,TGTGCCAGCAGCTTAGTCACCAGGGTAAACTATGGCTACACCTTC,CASSLVTRVNYGYTF
TRBV5-6,TRBD2,15,TRBJ2-1,NA,TGTGCCAGCAGGGGGCCGGGACTAGTCAGCAATGAGCAGTTCTTC,CASRGPGLVSNEQFF
TRBV2,TRBD1,15,TRBJ2-5,NA,TGTGCCAGCAGCCCCGAAAGGGGGCGTTCAGAGACCCAGTACTTC,CASSPERGRSETQYF
TRBV7-2,NA,14,TRBJ2-7,NA,TGTGCCAGCAGCTTATTCAGGACCTCCTACGAGCAGTACTTC,CASSLFRTSYEQYF
TRBV6-5,NA,14,TRBJ1-5,NA,TGTGCCAGCAGCATTAGGGGTTCCGATCGGCCCCAGCATTTT,CASSIRGSDRPQHF
TRBV7-2,NA,12,TRBJ2-7,few,TGTGCCAGCAGCCCCAGCTCCTACGAGCAGTACTTC,CASSPSSYEQYF
TRBV5-1,NA,16,TRBJ2-3,NA,TGCGCCAGCAGCGGGGGACTCAGGGGTTTTACAGATACGCAGTATTTT,CASSGGLRGFTDTQYF
TRBV11-2,NA,13,TRBJ2-5,NA,TGTGCCAGCAGCCCGGGGCCTGGAGAGACCCAGTACTTC,CASSPGPGETQYF
TRBV7-2,TRBD2,15,TRBJ2-3,NA,TGTGCCAGCAGCCCGGGACTAGCGCTCACAGATACGCAGTATTTT,CASSPGLALTDTQYF
TRBV6-5,TRBD1,13,TRBJ1-1,few,TGTGCCAGCACTAGGGGGCGCGGAGCTGAAGCTTTCTTT,CASTRGRGAEAFF
TRBV7-2,NA,15,TRBJ2-1,NA,TGTGCCAGCAAAACAAAAACGGGCTCCTACAATGAGCAGTTCTTC,CASKTKTGSYNEQFF
TRBV7-2,NA,15,TRBJ1-2,NA,TGTGCCAGCAGCCAAGAAGTAGCAGAGAACTATGGCTACACCTTC,CASSQEVAENYGYTF
TRBV28,NA,14,TRBJ2-5,few,TGTGCCAGCAGCCCCGTGGGGGGCGAGGAGACCCAGTACTTC,CASSPVGGEETQYF
TRBV4-2,NA,15,TRBJ2-7,few,TGTGCCAGCAGCCTCCAACTCGTCCGTATCTACGAGCAGTACTTC,CASSLQLVRIYEQYF
TRBV7-9,NA,12,TRBJ1-4,NA,TGTGCCAGCAGCCCGCGGAATGAAAAACTGTTTTTT,CASSPRNEKLFF
TRBV2,TRBD1,14,TRBJ1-4,NA,TGTGCCAGCAGTGAAGCGACAGGGTTTGAAAAACTGTTTTTT,CASSEATGFEKLFF
TRBV7-9,NA,14,TRBJ2-1,few,TGTGCCAGCATGATCCATGGCTCCTACAATGAGCAGTTCTTC,CASMIHGSYNEQFF
TRBV10-3,TRBD2,16,TRBJ2-1,NA,TGTGCCATCAGCCCCCTCGGGCCTAGCGGACACAATGAGCAGTTCTTC,CAISPLGPSGHNEQFF
TRBV28,NA,12,TRBJ2-7,NA,TGTGCCAGCAGTTTATCCAACTACGAGCAGTACTTC,CASSLSNYEQYF
TRBV6-5,NA,13,TRBJ1-4,NA,TGTGCCAGCAGCCCATTAACAGATGAAAAACTGTTTTTT,CASSPLTDEKLFF
TRBV11-1,TRBD1,16,TRBJ1-5,NA,TGTGCCAGCAGCTTACCTGGGACAGGGAGGAATCAGCCCCAGCATTTT,CASSLPGTGRNQPQHF
TRBV18,NA,16,TRBJ1-3,few,TGTGCCAGCTCACAAAGCCAGGCCGGTGGAGGAAACACCATATATTTT,CASSQSQAGGGNTIYF
TRBV4-3,TRBD2,15,TRBJ2-1,NA,TGCGCCAGCAGCCAAGCCGGGACTACGAACAATGAGCAGTTCTTC,CASSQAGTTNNEQFF
TRBV6-1,TRBD2,15,TRBJ2-6,NA,TGTGCCAGCAGAGGAGGGAGGGCTGGGGCCAACGTCCTGACTTTC,CASRGGRAGANVLTF